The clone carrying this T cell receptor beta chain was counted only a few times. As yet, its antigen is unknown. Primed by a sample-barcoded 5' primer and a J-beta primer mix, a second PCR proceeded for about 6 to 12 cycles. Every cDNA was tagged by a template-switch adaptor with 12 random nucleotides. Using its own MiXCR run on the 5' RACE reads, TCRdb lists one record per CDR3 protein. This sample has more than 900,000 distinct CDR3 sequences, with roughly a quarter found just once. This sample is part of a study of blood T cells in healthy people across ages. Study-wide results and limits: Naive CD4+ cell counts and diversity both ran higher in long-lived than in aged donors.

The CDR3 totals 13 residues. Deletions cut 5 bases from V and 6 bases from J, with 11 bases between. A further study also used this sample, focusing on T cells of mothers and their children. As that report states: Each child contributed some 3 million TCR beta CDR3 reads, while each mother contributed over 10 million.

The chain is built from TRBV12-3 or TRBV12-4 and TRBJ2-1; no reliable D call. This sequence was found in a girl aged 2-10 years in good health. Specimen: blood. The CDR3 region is CASSLHQSNEQFF. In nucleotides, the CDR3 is TGTGCCAGCAGTCTCCACCAATCCAATGAGCAGTTCTTC.